This is a list of T cell receptor beta chains from one sample in a study of blood T cell repertoires in COVID-19. Assay used: immunoSEQ multiplex PCR; TCRdb lists only in-frame clones, some missing. The sample carries some 270,000 clones, roughly 86% recorded once. The sample taken for sequencing was peripheral blood. The receptors were sampled from a woman aged 60-75 years who had recovered from COVID-19. The CDR3 runs from the conserved cysteine through the conserved F or W. The order of the fields is CDR3 protein, CDR3 DNA, D gene, J gene, clone size, V gene. A D gene is named only where the DNA matches it firmly. A row's size may be missing; if present it is once, few, many or a size class.

CASSEARSHEQYF,TGTGCCAGCAGTGAAGCCCGGTCCCACGAGCAGTACTTC,.,TRBJ2-7,.,TRBV6-1
CASSPTGGMRWTLHF,TGTGCCAGCAGCCCGACAGGGGGAATGCGTTGGACCCTCCACTTT,TRBD1,TRBJ1-6,.,TRBV6-2/TRBV6-3
CASSQGFYGYTF,TGTGCCAGCAGCCAGGGATTCTATGGCTACACCTTC,.,TRBJ1-2,once,TRBV28
CASSTGLPGNTIYF,TGTGCTAGCAGCACAGGGTTACCTGGAAACACCATATATTTT,.,TRBJ1-3,.,TRBV7-7
CASRPDSDTQYF,TGTGCCAGCAGACCCGACTCGGATACGCAGTATTTT,.,TRBJ2-3,.,TRBV2
CASNVSDKGKNIQYF,TGCGCCAGCAATGTCAGCGATAAAGGCAAAAACATTCAGTACTTC,.,TRBJ2-4,.,TRBV23-1
CASSQDRVSINYGYTF,TGTGCCAGCAGCCAGGACAGGGTATCGATTAACTATGGCTACACCTTC,TRBD1,TRBJ1-2,.,TRBV3-1/TRBV3-2
CASSSGSYNEQFF,TGTGCCAGCAGCTCCGGCTCCTACAATGAGCAGTTCTTC,.,TRBJ2-1,.,TRBV5-4
CASSLNLGVQPQHF,TGCGCCAGCAGCTTGAATTTAGGGGTTCAGCCCCAGCATTTT,.,TRBJ1-5,.,TRBV5-1
CASSIRGTLSNQPQHF,TGTGCCAGTAGTATTCGAGGCACACTTAGCAATCAGCCCCAGCATTTT,.,TRBJ1-5,.,TRBV19
CASSSPPGGTYEQYF,TGTGCCAGTAGCTCCCCCCCCGGGGGAACCTACGAGCAGTACTTC,.,TRBJ2-7,.,TRBV19
CASNPGGYQETQYF,TGTGCCAGTAATCCGGGGGGGTACCAAGAGACCCAGTACTTC,TRBD2,TRBJ2-5,.,TRBV19
CASSSYSGGGFYNEQFF,TGTGCCAGCAGCTCCTATAGCGGGGGGGGTTTCTACAATGAGCAGTTCTTC,TRBD2,TRBJ2-1,.,TRBV11-3
CASSLEPGSPLHF,TGTGCCAGCAGCTTAGAGCCGGGTTCACCCCTCCACTTT,.,TRBJ1-6,once,TRBV7-3
CASSLVGLGHEAFF,TGTGCCAGCAGCTTAGTGGGGCTGGGCCATGAAGCTTTCTTT,.,TRBJ1-1,.,TRBV11-1
CASSLVDRGEVEQFF,TGTGCCAGCAGTTTAGTGGACCGGGGTGAGGTTGAGCAGTTCTTC,.,TRBJ2-1,.,TRBV28
CASSEGGLGDTEAFF,TGTGCCAGCAGTGAAGGGGGCTTGGGGGACACTGAAGCTTTCTTT,TRBD1,TRBJ1-1,.,TRBV6-4
CASSRGSSGGADTQYF,TGTGCCAGCAGCCGAGGTTCTAGCGGGGGAGCAGATACGCAGTATTTT,TRBD2,TRBJ2-3,.,TRBV7-3
CASSQDGGRLKYF,TGTGCCAGCAGCCAAGACGGGGGTCGGCTCAAGTACTTC,.,TRBJ2-7,.,TRBV14
CASSEALRGGTQYF,TGTGCCAGCAGTGAAGCGCTTAGGGGGGGGACCCAGTACTTC,.,TRBJ2-5,.,TRBV2
CASSRQGITQETQYF,TGTGCCAGCAGTCGACAGGGGATAACCCAAGAGACCCAGTACTTC,TRBD1,TRBJ2-5,.,TRBV7-2
CASSFIGTGVNEQYF,TGTGCCAGCAGTTTTATCGGGACAGGGGTTAACGAGCAGTACTTC,TRBD1,TRBJ2-7,.,TRBV28
CASSLDRVRVPNQPQHF,TGTGCCAGCTCGCTTGACAGGGTGCGGGTTCCCAATCAGCCCCAGCATTTT,TRBD1,TRBJ1-5,.,TRBV18
CASSEYRRDDYGYTF,TGTGCCAGCAGTGAATATCGCAGGGATGACTATGGCTACACCTTC,.,TRBJ1-2,.,TRBV25-1
CATSAPGTGGADTQYF,TGTGCCACCAGTGCACCGGGTACAGGGGGCGCGGATACGCAGTATTTT,TRBD1,TRBJ2-3,few,TRBV24-1
CASSLVHAVEAQYF,TGTGCCAGCAGCTTAGTCCACGCAGTCGAGGCGCAGTATTTT,.,TRBJ2-3,.,TRBV7-2
CASSLAGPPNTEAFF,TGTGCCAGCAGCTTAGCTGGCCCCCCGAACACTGAAGCTTTCTTT,.,TRBJ1-1,.,TRBV7-3
CASSFTRWESEAFF,TGTGCCAGCAGCTTTACTAGATGGGAGTCTGAAGCTTTCTTT,.,TRBJ1-1,.,TRBV28
CASSISSVGYEQYF,TGTGCCAGCAGCATATCCTCCGTCGGCTACGAGCAGTACTTC,.,TRBJ2-7,.,TRBV11-2
CASSLVRNSPLHF,TGTGCCAGCAGTTTAGTCCGTAATTCACCCCTCCACTTT,.,TRBJ1-6,.,TRBV27
CASSAVRGVGTDTQYF,TGTGCCAGTAGTGCTGTGCGGGGAGTGGGGACAGATACGCAGTATTTT,.,TRBJ2-3,few,TRBV19
CASTVTLAGEQYF,TGTGCCAGCACCGTAACTTTAGCTGGCGAGCAGTACTTC,.,TRBJ2-7,.,TRBV7-2
CASHPRDSFGDTQYF,TGTGCCTCTCACCCCCGGGACTCGTTCGGAGATACGCAGTATTTT,.,TRBJ2-3,.,TRBV5-4
CASSFWPFRQELGQPQHF,TGTGCCAGCAGTTTTTGGCCGTTCCGACAGGAGCTGGGTCAGCCCCAGCATTTT,.,TRBJ1-5,.,TRBV6-2/TRBV6-3
CASSLAGARNQPQHF,TGTGCCAGCAGCTTAGCAGGGGCGCGCAATCAGCCCCAGCATTTT,.,TRBJ1-5,.,TRBV7-2
CASSTTFNEQFF,TGTGCCAGCAGTACGACTTTCAATGAGCAGTTCTTC,.,TRBJ2-1,.,TRBV6-2/TRBV6-3
CASMRDIGNTIYF,TGTGCCAGCATGAGAGATATTGGAAACACCATATATTTT,.,TRBJ1-3,.,TRBV2
CSVEDKTGFYGYTF,TGCAGCGTTGAAGACAAGACAGGGTTCTATGGCTACACCTTC,TRBD1,TRBJ1-2,.,TRBV29-1
CASSNFGQGGEQYF,TGTGCCAGCAGCAACTTCGGTCAGGGTGGCGAGCAGTACTTC,.,TRBJ2-7,.,TRBV7-9
CATSGGTRYEQYF,TGTGCCACCTCAGGGGGAACTCGCTACGAGCAGTACTTC,TRBD1,TRBJ2-7,.,TRBV10-3
CASSQIKGAGTGREAFF,TGTGCCAGCAGCCAAATCAAGGGGGCCGGGACAGGGAGGGAAGCTTTCTTT,TRBD1,TRBJ1-1,few,TRBV4-2
CASGQGQETQYF,TGTGCCAGCGGACAGGGGCAAGAGACCCAGTACTTC,TRBD1,TRBJ2-5,.,TRBV2
CASAGGVNQPQHF,TGCGCCAGCGCAGGGGGTGTCAATCAGCCCCAGCATTTT,TRBD1,TRBJ1-5,few,TRBV5-1
CASSLYVGDIVNTEAFF,TGTGCCAGCAGTTTATATGTAGGGGATATCGTGAACACTGAAGCTTTCTTT,.,TRBJ1-1,.,TRBV28
CASSSSLSGGTEAFF,TGTGCCAGCAGCTCATCGCTATCCGGGGGCACTGAAGCTTTCTTT,.,TRBJ1-1,.,TRBV7-2
CASSLPTGMDQPQHF,TGTGCCAGTAGTCTTCCGACAGGGATGGATCAGCCCCAGCATTTT,TRBD1,TRBJ1-5,.,TRBV19
CASSTDRGYGYTF,TGTGCCAGCAGCACGGACAGGGGCTATGGCTACACCTTC,TRBD1,TRBJ1-2,.,TRBV7-2
CASSLERGTTEAFF,TGTGCCAGCAGCTTGGAAAGGGGGACCACTGAAGCTTTCTTT,.,TRBJ1-1,once,TRBV7-9
CASNPTTGNTEAFF,TGCGCCAGCAACCCCACGACAGGGAACACTGAAGCTTTCTTT,.,TRBJ1-1,.,TRBV5-1
CASNPLWTGGTNTEAFF,TGTGCCAGTAACCCCCTCTGGACAGGGGGAACGAACACTGAAGCTTTCTTT,TRBD1,TRBJ1-1,.,TRBV19